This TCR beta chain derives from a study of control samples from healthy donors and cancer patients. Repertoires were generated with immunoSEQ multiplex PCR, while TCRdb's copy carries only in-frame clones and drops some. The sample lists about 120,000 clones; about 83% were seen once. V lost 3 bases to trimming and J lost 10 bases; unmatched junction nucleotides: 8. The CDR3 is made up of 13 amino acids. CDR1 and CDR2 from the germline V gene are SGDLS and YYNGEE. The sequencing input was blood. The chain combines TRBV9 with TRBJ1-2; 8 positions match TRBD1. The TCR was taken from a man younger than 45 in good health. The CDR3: CASSGGQGLDYTF. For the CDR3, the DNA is TGTGCCAGCAGCGGCGGACAGGGCTTGGACTACACCTTC.